The 21 T cell receptor beta chains below all came from one sample that was sequenced in a study of Graves' ophthalmopathy and Graves' hyperthyroidism. TCR beta CDR3 regions were amplified from RNA transcripts. The first round was an RT-PCR with HTBI primers, and the second round was a multiplex PCR. TCRdb recomputed calls from the multiplex PCR reads with MiXCR, one row per CDR3 protein. The table lists roughly 610,000 distinct CDR3 sequences, about a fifth of them singletons. The sequenced sample was peripheral blood. These receptors were obtained from a woman under 30 with stable Graves' hyperthyroidism. Some clones in this sample may be carry-over from other donors' samples.

This clonotype was detected ten times or more. V and J are TRBV12-3 or TRBV12-4 and TRBJ1-2; D gene ambiguous. With 1 base removed from V and 5 bases from J, the gap between germline ends came to 11 bases. The CDR3 contains 14 residues. CDR3 residues: CASSLDPARYGYTF. The CDR3 DNA reads as TGTGCCAGCAGTTTAGATCCTGCTAGGTATGGCTACACCTTC.

There are many counts of this clonotype. The genes are TRBV5-1 and TRBJ1-2; D may be TRBD1 (5 bases). Germline assignment: CDR1 SGHRS and CDR2 YFSETQ. V gave up 0 bases and J gave up 6 bases, with 18 bases separating them. The CDR3 has 16 amino acids. CDR3: CASSLDVGAGWNGYTF. The DNA for the CDR3 is TGCGCCAGCAGCTTGGATGTAGGGGCAGGATGGAATGGCTACACCTTC.

The chain links TRBV10-3 to TRBJ2-2, with a possible D match to TRBD1 (5 bases). Trimming removed 10 bases at V and 4 bases at J, with 10 bases between. The CDR3 loop spans 12 amino acids. In germline, CDR1 is ENHRY, CDR2 SYGVKD. The chain's CDR3 is CATRQGTGELFF. The CDR3 bases are TGTGCCACCCGGCAGGGCACCGGGGAGCTGTTTTTT.

This chain joins TRBV15 and TRBJ2-7; D unresolved. The CDR3 extends over 16 amino acids. Trimming pared 0 bases from V and 0 bases from J, leaving 12 bases between. Per the germline V gene, CDR1 is LNHNV and CDR2 is YYDKDF (reference sequence). This CDR3 is CATSRDFTANSYEQYF. CDR3 sequence (DNA): TGTGCCACCAGCAGAGATTTTACAGCTAACTCCTACGAGCAGTACTTC. Based on the CDR3 plus reference TRBV15 and TRBJ2-7, the full variable domain is DAMVIQNPRYQVTQFGKPVTLSCSQTLNHNVMYWYQQKSSQAPKLLFHYYDKDFNNEADTPDNFQSRRPNTSFCFLDIRSPGLGDTAMYLCATSRDFTANSYEQYFGPGTRLTVT.

This clonotype was recorded many times. This sequence joins TRBV20-1 and TRBJ2-5; D gene unclear. In germline, CDR1 is DFQATT, CDR2 SNEGSKA (reference sequence). V shed 6 bases and J shed 0 bases, with 2 bases lying between them. The CDR3 runs to 10 residues. The CDR3 nucleotides read TGCAGTGCGTACCAAGAGACCCAGTACTTC. Its translation: CSAYQETQYF.

This clonotype turned up a few times. This chain uses TRBV5-1 with TRBJ2-7; either TRBD1 or TRBD2 may supply D (5 bases each). Per the germline V gene, CDR1 is SGHRS and CDR2 is YFSETQ. Trimming took off 4 bases at V and 2 bases at J, with 16 bases between the two ends. The length of the CDR3 is 15 residues. The DNA for the CDR3 is TGCGCCAGCAGCCCGACGAGGGGCCCGCCCTACGAGCAGTACTTC. Translating it yields CASSPTRGPPYEQYF. The full variable domain, with the rest looked up from reference TRBV5-1 and TRBJ2-7, is KAGVTQTPRYLIKTRGQQVTLSCSPISGHRSVSWYQQTPGQGLQFLFEYFSETQRNKGNFPGRFSGRQFSNSRSEMNVSTLELGDSALYLCASSPTRGPPYEQYFGPGTRLTVT.

This clonotype was seen repeatedly, ten times or more. CDR3 DNA: TGTGCCAGCAGTGATGACGTGAACACTGAAGCTTTCTTT. Its protein is CASSDDVNTEAFF. The chain combines TRBV12-3 or TRBV12-4 with TRBJ1-1; D ambiguous. The CDR3 loop spans 13 amino acids. V was clipped by 5 bases and J by 0 bases, with 7 bases between them.

This clonotype was seen ten or more times. The V call is TRBV3-1, the J call TRBJ2-5; the D call may be TRBD1 or TRBD2 (6 bases each). The CDR3 is 14 amino acids. Per germline, CDR1 LGHDT and CDR2 YNNKEL (reference sequence). With 1 base removed from V and 5 bases from J, the gap between germline ends came to 11 bases. CDR3 bases: TGTGCCAGCAGCCAAGTGGGGGGCGCGGAGACCCAGTACTTC. Amino acids: CASSQVGGAETQYF.

This clonotype was counted at least ten times. This chain joins TRBV12-5 and TRBJ2-7, with 9 bases that match TRBD1. This CDR3 is 14 amino acids long. The germline gives CDR1 LGHNT, CDR2 FRNRAP. After removal of 6 bases from V and 6 bases from J, the junction contained 9 bases not matched to a gene. CDR3 loop: CASGGGTGFLEQYF. The DNA for the CDR3 is TGTGCTAGTGGGGGGGGGACAGGGTTCCTCGAGCAGTACTTC.

This clonotype has a count of ten or more. This chain connects TRBV6-1 to TRBJ2-7, with D hard to call. The germline V gene has CDR1 MNHNS and CDR2 SASEGT. V was clipped by 0 bases and J by 4 bases, with 10 bases between them. This CDR3 is 14 amino acids long. CDR3: CASSEAQLGYEQYF. The CDR3 nucleotides read TGTGCCAGCAGTGAAGCGCAGCTCGGGTACGAGCAGTACTTC.

This clonotype was counted many times. The chain recombines TRBV12-3 or TRBV12-4 with TRBJ1-5, with unresolved D. V lost 5 bases and J lost 1, with 15 bases in between. This CDR3 has 16 residues. The CDR3 nucleotides are TGTGCCAGCAGTCCGCCGGGAACCAAGAGCAATCAGCCCCAGCATTTT. Protein: CASSPPGTKSNQPQHF.

This clonotype was seen at least ten times. The chain uses TRBV30 and TRBJ2-5; 9 nucleotides match TRBD2. Looked up from germline, CDR1 is GTSNPN and CDR2 is SVGIG (reference sequence). The CDR3 has 14 residues. V was clipped by 4 bases and J by 6 bases; unmatched bases: 9. The CDR3 DNA reads TGTGCCTGGAATCAGGGCGGGGGGGCTCAGACCCAGTACTTC. Translation gives CAWNQGGGAQTQYF. Together with reference TRBV30 and TRBJ2-5, the CDR3 gives the full variable domain: SQTIHQWPATLVQPVGSPLSLECTVEGTSNPNLYWYRQAAGRGLQLLFYSVGIGQISSEVPQNLSASRPQDRQFILSSKKLLLSDSGFYLCAWNQGGGAQTQYFGPGTRLLVL.

This clonotype was recorded many times. The chain uses TRBV19 and TRBJ2-3, with D possibly being TRBD2 (5 bases). The CDR3 sequence is 12 residues long. Per germline, CDR1 LNHDA and CDR2 SQIVND (reference sequence). Trimming shortened V by 1 base and J by 7 bases, and 6 bases separated the two germline ends. The CDR3 sequence: CASSIGGNTQYF. The CDR3 coding sequence is TGTGCCAGTAGTATAGGAGGGAATACGCAGTATTTT.

V gene TRBV2 combines with J gene TRBJ2-7; 11 positions match TRBD1. This CDR3 is built from 14 residues. Looked up from germline, CDR1 is SNHLY and CDR2 is FYNNEI. The ends lost 8 bases at V and 6 bases at J; junction bases unmatched: 9. CDR3 region: CASLKGQGAGEQYF. CDR3 coding DNA: TGTGCCAGCCTGAAAGGACAGGGGGCGGGCGAGCAGTACTTC.

In this sample, this clonotype turned up a few times. CDR3 amino acids: CASSPPDGPEAFF. The CDR3 coding sequence is TGCGCCAGCAGCCCCCCGGACGGCCCCGAAGCTTTCTTT. V is TRBV4-1 and J is TRBJ1-1; D call uncertain. This CDR3 region has 13 residues. CDR1 MGHRA and CDR2 YSYEKL come from the germline V gene. V dropped 4 bases and J dropped 8 bases, with 14 bases sitting between them.

This clonotype was seen at least ten times. The gene calls are TRBV20-1 and TRBJ2-4; 11 nucleotides line up with TRBD2. CDR1 and CDR2 from the germline V gene are DFQATT and SNEGSKA (reference sequence). Trimming at V came to 6 bases and at J to 6 bases, leaving 10 bases not matched to a gene. The length of the CDR3 is 15 residues. The CDR3 spells CSARLAGGPGNIQYF. CDR3 sequence (DNA): TGCAGTGCAAGATTAGCGGGAGGGCCGGGAAACATTCAGTACTTC.

The genes are TRBV24-1 and TRBJ2-2; TRBD1 might be the D (6 bases). V lost 3 bases, J lost 3 bases, and 10 bases lay in between. The CDR3 totals 15 residues. Germline CDR1 reads KGHDR; CDR2 reads SFDVKD. DNA of the CDR3: TGTGCCACCAGTGATGGGGGACACTACACCGGGGAGCTGTTTTTT. As protein: CATSDGGHYTGELFF.

This rearrangement joins TRBV19 to TRBJ2-7; tentative D call: TRBD1 (6 bases). This CDR3 has 13 residues. V lost 4 bases to trimming and J lost 3 bases, with 10 bases between them. Germline V gene sequence: CDR1 LNHDA, CDR2 SQIVND (reference sequence). DNA for the CDR3: TGTGCCAGTAGTAAGAAACAGGGCTACGAGCAGTACTTC. Its protein product is CASSKKQGYEQYF.

This clonotype was observed many times. The rearrangement uses TRBV27 and TRBJ1-1; 8 bases agree with TRBD1. CDR1 is MNHEY and CDR2 is SMNVEV in the germline V gene (reference sequence). The CDR3 is 15 amino acids. V lost 6 bases and J lost 4; bases outside the gene matches: 10. The CDR3 is CASRAPSDRATEAFF. CDR3 DNA: TGTGCCAGCAGGGCCCCCTCGGACAGGGCCACTGAAGCTTTCTTT.

This clonotype appeared many times. The V gene is TRBV20-1, the J gene TRBJ2-4; TRBD2 might be the D (6 bases). The germline CDR1 and CDR2 sequences are DFQATT and SNEGSKA (reference sequence). This CDR3 region has 16 residues. The V and J ends lost 3 bases and 0 bases respectively, with 15 bases between them. DNA for the CDR3: TGCAGTGCTAGTATGGGGGGATCATTAGCCAAAAACATTCAGTACTTC. Its translation: CSASMGGSLAKNIQYF.

This clonotype has a count of ten or more. The chain employs TRBV7-9 and TRBJ1-2; D unresolved. Per germline, CDR1 SEHNR and CDR2 FQNEAQ (reference sequence). The length of the CDR3 is 13 residues. The V and J ends lost 1 base and 5 bases respectively, with 8 bases between them. The CDR3 DNA follows: TGTGCCAGCAGCTTAGGAACGTCATATGGCTACACCTTC. Translation: CASSLGTSYGYTF.